This TCR beta chain was retrieved from a study of blood T cell repertoires in COVID-19. CDR1 is ENHRY and CDR2 is SYGVKD in the germline V gene. The CDR3 spans 14 residues. V shed 5 bases and J shed 1 base, with 10 bases lying between them. In the authors' workflow: Estimated nucleated cell counts came from reference gene primer amplification. The data were produced by immunoSEQ multiplex PCR, yet TCRdb's version contains in-frame clones alone and is incomplete. From that table come the V and J calls and clone size; the DNA was used to work out D and trimming. The table shows more than 200,000 clones, with roughly nine tenths occurring only once.

V and J are TRBV10-3 and TRBJ2-3, with a possible D match to TRBD1 (5 bases). Input material: peripheral blood. The source is a man between 65 and 85 years old with acute or convalescent COVID-19. This CDR3 reads CAISLDRGTDTQYF. The CDR3 nucleotides are TGTGCCATCAGTCTAGACAGAGGCACAGATACGCAGTATTTT.